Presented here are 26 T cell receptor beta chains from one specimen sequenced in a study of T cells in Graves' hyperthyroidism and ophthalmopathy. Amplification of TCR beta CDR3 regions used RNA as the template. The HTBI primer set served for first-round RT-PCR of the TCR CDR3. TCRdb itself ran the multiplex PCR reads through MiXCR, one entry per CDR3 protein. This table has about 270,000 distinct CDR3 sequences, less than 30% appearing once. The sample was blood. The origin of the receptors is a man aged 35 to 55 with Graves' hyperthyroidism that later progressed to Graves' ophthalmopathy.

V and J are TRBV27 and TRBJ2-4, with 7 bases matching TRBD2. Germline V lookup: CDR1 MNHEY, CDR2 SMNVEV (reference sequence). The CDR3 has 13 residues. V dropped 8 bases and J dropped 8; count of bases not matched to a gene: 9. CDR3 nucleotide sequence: TGTGCCAGCCGGGCGGGAGAGGGCCACATTCAGTACTTC. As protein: CASRAGEGHIQYF.

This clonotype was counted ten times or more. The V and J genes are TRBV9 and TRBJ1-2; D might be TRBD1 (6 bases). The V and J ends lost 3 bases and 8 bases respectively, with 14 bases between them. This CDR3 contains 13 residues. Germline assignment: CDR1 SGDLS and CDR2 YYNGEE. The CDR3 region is CASSAGQQFGYTF. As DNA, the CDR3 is TGTGCCAGCAGCGCCGGACAGCAGTTCGGCTACACCTTC.

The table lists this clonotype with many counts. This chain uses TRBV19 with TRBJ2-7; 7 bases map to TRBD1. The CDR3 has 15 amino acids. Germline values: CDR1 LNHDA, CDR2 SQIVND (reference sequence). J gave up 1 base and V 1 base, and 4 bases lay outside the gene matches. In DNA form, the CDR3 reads TGTGCCAGTAGTATAGGGACAGGTCTGTCCTACGAGCAGTACTTC. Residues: CASSIGTGLSYEQYF.

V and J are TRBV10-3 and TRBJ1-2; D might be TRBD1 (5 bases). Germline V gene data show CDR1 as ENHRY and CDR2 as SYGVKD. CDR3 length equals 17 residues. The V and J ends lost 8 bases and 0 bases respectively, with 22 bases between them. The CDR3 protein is CAIRPRGPPTTNYGYTF. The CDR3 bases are TGTGCCATCCGACCTCGGGGACCTCCGACCACTAACTATGGCTACACCTTC.

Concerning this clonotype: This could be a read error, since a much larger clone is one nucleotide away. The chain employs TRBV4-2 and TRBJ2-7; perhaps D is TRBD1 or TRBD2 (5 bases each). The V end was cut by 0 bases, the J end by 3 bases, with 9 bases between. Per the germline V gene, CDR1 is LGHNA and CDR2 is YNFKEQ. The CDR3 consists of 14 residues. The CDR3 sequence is CASSQDWDGYEQYF. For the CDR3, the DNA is TGTGCCAGCAGCCAAGACTGGGACGGCTACGAGCAGTACTTC.

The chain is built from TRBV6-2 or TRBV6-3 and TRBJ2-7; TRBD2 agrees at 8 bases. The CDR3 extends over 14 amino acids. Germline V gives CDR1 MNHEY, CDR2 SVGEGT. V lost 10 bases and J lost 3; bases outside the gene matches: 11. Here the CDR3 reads CATREGTRIYEQYF. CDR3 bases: TGTGCCACCCGGGAGGGGACTAGGATCTACGAGCAGTACTTC.

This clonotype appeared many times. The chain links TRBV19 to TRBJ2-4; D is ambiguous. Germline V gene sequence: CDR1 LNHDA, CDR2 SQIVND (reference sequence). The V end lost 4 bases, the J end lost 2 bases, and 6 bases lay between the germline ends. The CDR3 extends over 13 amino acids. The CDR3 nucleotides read TGTGCCAGTAGTACAGAAACCAAAAACATTCAGTACTTC. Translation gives CASSTETKNIQYF.

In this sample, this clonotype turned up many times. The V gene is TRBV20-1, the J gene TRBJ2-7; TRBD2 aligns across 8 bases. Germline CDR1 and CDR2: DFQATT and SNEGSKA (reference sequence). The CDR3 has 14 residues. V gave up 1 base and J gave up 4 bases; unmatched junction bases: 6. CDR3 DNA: TGCAGTGCTAGAGGACTAGCGTTCCATTACGAGCAGTACTTC. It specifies CSARGLAFHYEQYF.

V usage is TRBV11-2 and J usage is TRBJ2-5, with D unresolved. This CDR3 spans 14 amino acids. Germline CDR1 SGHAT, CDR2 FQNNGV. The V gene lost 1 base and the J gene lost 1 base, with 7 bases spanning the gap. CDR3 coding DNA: TGTGCCAGCAGCTTAGGGCCAGCCCAAGAGACCCAGTACTTC. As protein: CASSLGPAQETQYF.

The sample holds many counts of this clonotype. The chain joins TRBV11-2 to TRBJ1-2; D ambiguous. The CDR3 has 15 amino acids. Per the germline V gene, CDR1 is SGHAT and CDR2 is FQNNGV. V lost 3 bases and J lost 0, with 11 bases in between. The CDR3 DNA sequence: TGTGCCAGCAGCTTTTCATCGAACGCTAACTATGGCTACACCTTC. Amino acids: CASSFSSNANYGYTF. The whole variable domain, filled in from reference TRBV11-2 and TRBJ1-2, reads EAGVAQSPRYKIIEKRQSVAFWCNPISGHATLYWYQQILGQGPKLLIQFQNNGVVDDSQLPKDRFSAERLKGVDSTLKIQPAKLEDSAVYLCASSFSSNANYGYTFGSGTRLTVV.

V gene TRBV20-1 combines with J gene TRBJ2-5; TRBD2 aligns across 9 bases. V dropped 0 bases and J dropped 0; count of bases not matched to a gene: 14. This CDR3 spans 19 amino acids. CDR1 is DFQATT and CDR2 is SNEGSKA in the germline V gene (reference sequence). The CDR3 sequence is CSARDGAGGGRGNQETQYF. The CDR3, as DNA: TGCAGTGCTAGAGACGGAGCGGGAGGCGGCCGAGGGAACCAAGAGACCCAGTACTTC.

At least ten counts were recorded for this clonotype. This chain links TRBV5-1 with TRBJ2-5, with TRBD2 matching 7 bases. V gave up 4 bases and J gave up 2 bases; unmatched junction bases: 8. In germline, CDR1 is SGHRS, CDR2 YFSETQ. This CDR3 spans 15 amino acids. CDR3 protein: CASSLPPSGQETQYF. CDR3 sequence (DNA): TGCGCCAGCAGCCTCCCCCCTAGCGGACAAGAGACCCAGTACTTC. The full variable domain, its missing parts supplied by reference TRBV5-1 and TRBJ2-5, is KAGVTQTPRYLIKTRGQQVTLSCSPISGHRSVSWYQQTPGQGLQFLFEYFSETQRNKGNFPGRFSGRQFSNSRSEMNVSTLELGDSALYLCASSLPPSGQETQYFGPGTRLLVL.

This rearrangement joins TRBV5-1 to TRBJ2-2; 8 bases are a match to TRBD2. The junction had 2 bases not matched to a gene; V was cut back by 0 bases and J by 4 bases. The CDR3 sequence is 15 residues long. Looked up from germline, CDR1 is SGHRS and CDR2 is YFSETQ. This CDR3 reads CASSLGAGGTGELFF. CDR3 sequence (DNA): TGCGCCAGCAGCTTGGGCGCGGGAGGCACCGGGGAGCTGTTTTTT.

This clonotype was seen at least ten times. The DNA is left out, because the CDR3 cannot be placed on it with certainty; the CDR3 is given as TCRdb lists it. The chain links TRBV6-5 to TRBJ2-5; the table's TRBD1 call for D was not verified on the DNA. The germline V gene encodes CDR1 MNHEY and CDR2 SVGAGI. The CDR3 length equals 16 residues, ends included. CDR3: CASSRKPGQGILAQYF.

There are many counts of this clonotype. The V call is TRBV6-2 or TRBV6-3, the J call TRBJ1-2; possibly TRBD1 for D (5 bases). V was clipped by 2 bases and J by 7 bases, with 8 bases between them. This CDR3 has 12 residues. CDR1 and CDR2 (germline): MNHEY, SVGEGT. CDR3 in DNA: TGTGCCAGCAGTTACGAGGGACGTGGCTACACCTTC. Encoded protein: CASSYEGRGYTF.

The CDR3, as DNA: TGTGCCACCCTCCGGGACATGGCCAACGTCCTGACTTTC. This encodes CATLRDMANVLTF. This rearrangement joins TRBV10-3 to TRBJ2-6, with a weak D call TRBD1 (6 bases). The CDR3 is 13 amino acids. The V and J ends lost 10 bases and 6 bases respectively, with 13 bases between them. The germline gives CDR1 ENHRY, CDR2 SYGVKD.

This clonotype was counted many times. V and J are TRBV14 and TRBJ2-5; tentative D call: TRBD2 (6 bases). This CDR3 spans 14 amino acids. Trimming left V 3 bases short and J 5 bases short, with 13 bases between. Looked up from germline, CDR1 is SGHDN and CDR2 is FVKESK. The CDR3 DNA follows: TGTGCCAGCAGCCAGAGGAGGGGTCGGGAGACCCAGTACTTC. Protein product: CASSQRRGRETQYF.

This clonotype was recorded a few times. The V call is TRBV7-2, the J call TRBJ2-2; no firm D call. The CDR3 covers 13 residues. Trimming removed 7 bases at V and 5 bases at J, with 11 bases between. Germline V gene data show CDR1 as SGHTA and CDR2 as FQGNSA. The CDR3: CASILSATGELFF. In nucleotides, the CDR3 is TGTGCCAGCATCCTCAGCGCTACCGGGGAGCTGTTTTTT.

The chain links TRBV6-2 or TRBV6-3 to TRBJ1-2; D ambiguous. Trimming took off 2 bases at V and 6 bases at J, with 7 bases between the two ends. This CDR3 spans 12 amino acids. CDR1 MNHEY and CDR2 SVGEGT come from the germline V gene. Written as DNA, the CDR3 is TGTGCCAGCAGTTACGTCGGGAATGGCTACACCTTC. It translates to CASSYVGNGYTF.

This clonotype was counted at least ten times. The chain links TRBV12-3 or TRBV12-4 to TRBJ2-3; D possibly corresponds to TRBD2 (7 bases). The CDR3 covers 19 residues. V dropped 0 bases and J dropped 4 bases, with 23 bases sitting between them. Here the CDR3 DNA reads TGTGCCAGCAGTTTAGCGCTAATGTGGGGGCGGGAGAAGTCAGATACGCAGTATTTT. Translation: CASSLALMWGREKSDTQYF.

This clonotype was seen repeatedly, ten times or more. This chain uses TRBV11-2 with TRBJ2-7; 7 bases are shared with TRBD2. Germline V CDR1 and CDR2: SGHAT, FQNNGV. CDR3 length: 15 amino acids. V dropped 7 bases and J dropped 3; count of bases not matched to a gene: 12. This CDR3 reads CASTPGASGYYEQYF. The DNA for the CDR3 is TGTGCCAGCACTCCCGGGGCTAGCGGTTACTACGAGCAGTACTTC.

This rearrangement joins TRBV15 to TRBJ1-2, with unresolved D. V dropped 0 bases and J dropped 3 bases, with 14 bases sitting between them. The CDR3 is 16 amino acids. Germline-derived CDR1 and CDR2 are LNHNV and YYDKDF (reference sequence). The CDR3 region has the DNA TGTGCCACCAGCAGAGATATCGTCGGCGACCACTATGGCTACACCTTC. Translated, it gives CATSRDIVGDHYGYTF.

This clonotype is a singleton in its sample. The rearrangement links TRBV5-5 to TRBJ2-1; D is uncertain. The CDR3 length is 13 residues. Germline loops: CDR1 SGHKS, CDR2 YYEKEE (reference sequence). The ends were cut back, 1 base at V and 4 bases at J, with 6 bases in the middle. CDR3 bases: TGTGCCAGCAGCTTGACCAGATACAATGAGCAGTTCTTC. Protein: CASSLTRYNEQFF. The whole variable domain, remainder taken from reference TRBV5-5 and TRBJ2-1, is DAGVTQSPTHLIKTRGQQVTLRCSPISGHKSVSWYQQVLGQGPQFIFQYYEKEERGRGNFPDRFSARQFPNYSSELNVNALLLGDSALYLCASSLTRYNEQFFGPGTRLTVL.

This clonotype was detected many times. The CDR3 DNA reads as TGCAGTGCTAGAGTACAGGACAGTGGTAACACCGGGGAGCTGTTTTTT. This translates into CSARVQDSGNTGELFF. The chain is built from TRBV20-1 and TRBJ2-2, with a weak D call TRBD1 (6 bases). CDR1 DFQATT and CDR2 SNEGSKA come from the germline V gene (reference sequence). The CDR3 sequence is 16 residues long. The germline V and J ends were trimmed by 1 base and 2 bases, with 14 bases remaining between them.

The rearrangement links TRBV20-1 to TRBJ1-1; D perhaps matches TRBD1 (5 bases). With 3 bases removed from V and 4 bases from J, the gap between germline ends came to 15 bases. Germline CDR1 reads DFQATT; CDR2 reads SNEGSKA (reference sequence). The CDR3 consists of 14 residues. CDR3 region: CSASASGAFTEAFF. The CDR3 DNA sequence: TGCAGTGCTAGCGCATCTGGGGCGTTCACTGAAGCTTTCTTT.

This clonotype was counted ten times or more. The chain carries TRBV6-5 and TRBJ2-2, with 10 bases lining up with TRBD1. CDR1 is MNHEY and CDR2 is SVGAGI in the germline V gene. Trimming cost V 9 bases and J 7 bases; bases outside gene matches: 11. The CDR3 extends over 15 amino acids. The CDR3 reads CASGGRQGADGELFF. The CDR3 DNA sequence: TGTGCCAGTGGAGGGAGACAGGGGGCGGACGGGGAGCTGTTTTTT.